This T cell receptor beta chain is drawn from a study of T cells in Graves' hyperthyroidism and ophthalmopathy. Germline V CDR1 and CDR2: LGHDT, YNNKEL (reference sequence). The CDR3 spans 11 residues. About this clonotype itself: Relative to the germline gene, one junction end is altered; a read error may explain this.

TCR beta CDR3 regions were amplified from RNA transcripts. TCR CDR3 underwent first-round RT-PCR with the HTBI primer set. TCRdb used MiXCR to reprocess the multiplex PCR reads, holding one entry per CDR3 protein. The sample comprises roughly 350,000 distinct CDR3 sequences, 14% of which are singletons, and around 24% rests with the top ten. Diagnosis rested on symptoms, serum thyroxine and TRAb, thyroid ultrasound, and orbital computed tomography. The chain employs TRBV3-1 and TRBJ2-1, with D unclear. This receptor was obtained from a woman in her 30s with Graves' hyperthyroidism. The sequenced sample was blood. This CDR3 is CAGSTPREQFF. CDR3 nucleotide sequence: TGTGCCGGCAGCACTCCCCGTGAGCAGTTCTTC.